These T cell receptor beta chains were read from a single sample in a study of T cell changes during pregnancy in multiple sclerosis. Profiled with immunoSEQ multiplex PCR; TCRdb holds only in-frame clones, not every one. The sample lists around 99,000 clones; 80% to 95% were seen once. The sequencing used peripheral blood, collected in the first trimester of pregnancy. These TCRs come from a female donor with multiple sclerosis, enrolled in a pregnancy study. Each CDR3 is given with its conserved first and last residue. A D gene is named only where the DNA matches it firmly. The size of a clone is reported for some rows only, either as once, few or many, or as a class for expanded clones.

v_call: TRBV6-6
d_call: TRBD1
j_call: TRBJ2-7
clone_size: once
cdr3_aa: CASSYLTGPNSYEQYF
cdr3_nt: TGTGCCAGCAGTTACTTGACAGGGCCAAACTCCTACGAGCAGTACTTC

v_call: TRBV2
d_call: NA
j_call: TRBJ2-1
clone_size: NA
cdr3_aa: CASNGGSALEQFF
cdr3_nt: TGTGCCAGCAATGGTGGGAGTGCGCTTGAGCAGTTCTTC

v_call: TRBV2
d_call: TRBD2
j_call: TRBJ2-5
clone_size: once
cdr3_aa: CASRSSLAGSETQYF
cdr3_nt: TGTGCCAGCAGAAGCTCACTAGCGGGATCAGAGACCCAGTACTTC

v_call: TRBV30
d_call: NA
j_call: TRBJ2-5
clone_size: NA
cdr3_aa: CAWSWAGQETQYF
cdr3_nt: TGTGCCTGGAGTTGGGCAGGACAAGAGACCCAGTACTTC

v_call: TRBV27
d_call: NA
j_call: TRBJ2-2
clone_size: NA
cdr3_aa: CASSLRQGASGELFF
cdr3_nt: TGTGCCAGCAGTTTACGGCAGGGCGCAAGCGGGGAGCTGTTTTTT

v_call: TRBV19
d_call: NA
j_call: TRBJ1-3
clone_size: NA
cdr3_aa: CASRVAGTPGNTIYF
cdr3_nt: TGTGCCAGTAGAGTAGCCGGGACACCTGGAAACACCATATATTTT

v_call: TRBV5-1
d_call: NA
j_call: TRBJ1-2
clone_size: NA
cdr3_aa: CASSLTGTDAGTF
cdr3_nt: TGCGCCAGCAGCTTGACCGGGACCGACGCGGGGACCTTC

v_call: TRBV7-2
d_call: TRBD1
j_call: TRBJ1-3
clone_size: NA
cdr3_aa: CASSPDWTGRAIYF
cdr3_nt: TGTGCCAGCAGCCCCGACTGGACAGGACGGGCCATATATTTT

v_call: TRBV25-1
d_call: TRBD1
j_call: TRBJ1-4
clone_size: NA
cdr3_aa: CASRGTATNEKLFF
cdr3_nt: TGTGCCAGCAGAGGGACAGCAACTAATGAAAAACTGTTTTTT

v_call: TRBV27
d_call: TRBD1
j_call: TRBJ2-4
clone_size: NA
cdr3_aa: CASSLSGTVGFQYF
cdr3_nt: TGTGCCAGCAGTCTATCCGGGACAGTAGGTTTTCAGTACTTC

v_call: TRBV4-2
d_call: NA
j_call: TRBJ2-4
clone_size: NA
cdr3_aa: CASSPSSAGPKNIQYF
cdr3_nt: TGTGCCAGCAGCCCGAGCTCAGCGGGCCCCAAAAACATTCAGTACTTC

v_call: TRBV14
d_call: TRBD1
j_call: TRBJ1-5
clone_size: NA
cdr3_aa: CASSQGQGVGQPQHF
cdr3_nt: TGTGCCAGCAGCCAAGGCCAGGGGGTGGGTCAGCCCCAGCATTTT

v_call: TRBV4-1
d_call: NA
j_call: TRBJ1-5
clone_size: NA
cdr3_aa: CASRDGGDQPQHF
cdr3_nt: TGCGCCAGCAGGGACGGGGGGGATCAGCCCCAGCATTTT

v_call: TRBV27
d_call: NA
j_call: TRBJ2-3
clone_size: NA
cdr3_aa: CASSLISADTQYF
cdr3_nt: TGTGCCAGCAGTTTAATTTCGGCAGATACGCAGTATTTT

v_call: TRBV9
d_call: TRBD1
j_call: TRBJ1-5
clone_size: NA
cdr3_aa: CASSATGADQPQHF
cdr3_nt: TGTGCCAGCAGCGCTACAGGGGCTGATCAGCCCCAGCATTTT

v_call: TRBV6-6
d_call: NA
j_call: TRBJ2-5
clone_size: NA
cdr3_aa: CASSYLQETQYF
cdr3_nt: TGTGCCAGCAGTTACCTCCAAGAGACCCAGTACTTC

v_call: TRBV29-1
d_call: TRBD1
j_call: TRBJ2-1
clone_size: NA
cdr3_aa: CSVVGGQGISYNEQFF
cdr3_nt: TGCAGCGTTGTGGGGGGACAGGGTATATCCTACAATGAGCAGTTCTTC

v_call: TRBV4-1
d_call: NA
j_call: TRBJ1-3
clone_size: NA
cdr3_aa: CASSQAGGASGNTIYF
cdr3_nt: TGCGCCAGCAGCCAAGCCGGGGGGGCGAGCGGAAACACCATATATTTT

v_call: TRBV15
d_call: NA
j_call: TRBJ1-1
clone_size: NA
cdr3_aa: CATSREPQDTEAFF
cdr3_nt: TGTGCCACCAGCAGAGAACCACAGGACACTGAAGCTTTCTTT